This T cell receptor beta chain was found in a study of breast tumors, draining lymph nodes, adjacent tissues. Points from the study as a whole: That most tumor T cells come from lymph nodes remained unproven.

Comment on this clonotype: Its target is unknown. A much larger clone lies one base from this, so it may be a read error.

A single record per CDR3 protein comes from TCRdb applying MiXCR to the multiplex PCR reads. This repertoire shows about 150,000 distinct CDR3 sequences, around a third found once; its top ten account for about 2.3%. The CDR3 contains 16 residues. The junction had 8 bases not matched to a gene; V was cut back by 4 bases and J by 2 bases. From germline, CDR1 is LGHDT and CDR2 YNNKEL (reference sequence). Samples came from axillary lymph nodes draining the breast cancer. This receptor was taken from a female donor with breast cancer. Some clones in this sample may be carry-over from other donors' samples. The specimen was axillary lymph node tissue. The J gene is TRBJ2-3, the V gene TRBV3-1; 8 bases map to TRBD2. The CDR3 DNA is TGTGCCAGCAGCCTGCAGCGGGGGAGTTTCACAGATACGCAGTATTTT. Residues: CASSLQRGSFTDTQYF.